The clone carrying this T cell receptor (beta chain) showed up many times. Its specificity is unknown. The 5'RACE template-switching step produced TCR cDNA and added a universal primer site and UMIs. TCRdb re-derived calls from the 5' RACE reads in MiXCR, one entry per CDR3 protein. The sample lists under 200,000 distinct CDR3 sequences; 9.5% to 12% were seen once. The data were obtained in a study of T cells after yellow fever vaccination. Across the study: SMART-Seq v4 Ultra Low Input served to prepare low-cell-number fractions. Study results and caveats: Subsequent to the booster, the majority of primary-vaccination clones reappeared (around 97% CD4, approximately 85% CD8). Faster peaking, at day 5 versus 15, marked a secondary response that was weaker.

The V end lost 1 base, the J end lost 7 bases, and 4 bases lay between the germline ends. Germline assignment: CDR1 LGHNA and CDR2 YSLEER. This CDR3 has 12 residues. Sequenced material: CD8+ T cells sorted from PBMCs, taken 15 days after the yellow fever booster vaccination. The clonotype originates from a man aged 18 to 30 who received the YFV17D yellow fever vaccine. V usage is TRBV4-3 and J usage is TRBJ2-2; D is uncertain. CDR3 nucleotides: TGCGCCAGCAGCCAAGGGATCGGGGAGCTGTTTTTT. Translation gives CASSQGIGELFF.